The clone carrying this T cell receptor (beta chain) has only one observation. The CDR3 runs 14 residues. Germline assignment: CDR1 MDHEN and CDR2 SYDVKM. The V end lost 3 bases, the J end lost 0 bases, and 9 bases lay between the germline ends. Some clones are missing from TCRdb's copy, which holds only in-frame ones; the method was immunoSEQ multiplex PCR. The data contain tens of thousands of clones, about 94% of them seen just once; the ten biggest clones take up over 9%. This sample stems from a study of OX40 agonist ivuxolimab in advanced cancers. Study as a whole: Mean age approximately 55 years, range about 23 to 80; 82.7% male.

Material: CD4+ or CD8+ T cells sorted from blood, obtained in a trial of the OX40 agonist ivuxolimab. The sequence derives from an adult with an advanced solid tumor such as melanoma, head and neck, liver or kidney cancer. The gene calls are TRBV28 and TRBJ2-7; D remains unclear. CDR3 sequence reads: CASSFGQDSYEQYF. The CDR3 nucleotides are TGTGCCAGCAGTTTCGGGCAGGACTCCTACGAGCAGTACTTC.